These T cell receptor beta chains were read from a single sample in a study of OX40 agonist ivuxolimab in advanced cancers. Measured with immunoSEQ multiplex PCR; TCRdb has only the in-frame clones, and not every one. Counted here are about 86,000 clones, more than 80% occurring once; the ten biggest clones make up roughly 9.4%. This sample comprised CD4+ or CD8+ T cells sorted from blood, obtained in a trial of the OX40 agonist ivuxolimab. The receptors derive from an adult with an advanced solid tumor such as melanoma, head and neck, liver or kidney cancer. Each CDR3 is given with its conserved first and last residue. The D gene is left open where the match is weak. Size tells how often a clone was seen (once, few, many) or the class of an expanded clone, and some rows leave it out.

V: TRBV7-9
J: TRBJ2-7
size: once
D: -
CDR3: CASSRIQGSHYEQYF
DNA: TGTGCCAGCAGCCGGATACAGGGTTCCCACTACGAGCAGTACTTC

V: TRBV4-1
J: TRBJ2-7
size: -
D: TRBD1
CDR3: CASSQVVLIRDRGTEQYF
DNA: TGCGCCAGCAGCCAAGTAGTATTGATTAGGGACAGGGGAACCGAGCAGTACTTC

V: TRBV21-1
J: TRBJ2-3
size: -
D: -
CDR3: CASSKALGVSADTQYF
DNA: TGTGCCAGCAGCAAAGCGCTAGGCGTTAGCGCAGATACGCAGTATTTT

V: TRBV6-5
J: TRBJ2-7
size: -
D: -
CDR3: CASSYGGIGEQYF
DNA: TGTGCCAGCAGTTACGGGGGGATCGGCGAGCAGTACTTC

V: TRBV4-1
J: TRBJ2-1
size: -
D: TRBD2
CDR3: CASSHRTSYNEQFF
DNA: TGCGCCAGCAGCCACCGGACTAGCTACAATGAGCAGTTCTTC

V: TRBV10-1
J: TRBJ2-2
size: once
D: -
CDR3: CASSDSEGGELFF
DNA: TGCGCCAGCAGTGACTCGGAGGGCGGGGAGCTGTTTTTT

V: TRBV9
J: TRBJ2-1
size: -
D: -
CDR3: CASSSPPGVEQFF
DNA: TGTGCCAGCAGCTCACCCCCAGGGGTCGAGCAGTTCTTC

V: TRBV6-6
J: TRBJ2-7
size: -
D: -
CDR3: CASSYSTIVPNYEQYF
DNA: TGTGCCAGCAGTTACTCGACAATTGTCCCAAACTACGAGCAGTACTTC

V: TRBV2
J: TRBJ2-3
size: -
D: TRBD2
CDR3: CASQTSGSITDTQYF
DNA: TGTGCCAGCCAGACTAGCGGGAGTATTACAGATACGCAGTATTTT

V: TRBV27
J: TRBJ1-1
size: -
D: TRBD1
CDR3: CAIRPGTGGGTEAFF
DNA: TGTGCCATCCGCCCGGGGACAGGGGGGGGCACTGAAGCTTTCTTT

V: TRBV5-4
J: TRBJ2-3
size: -
D: TRBD1
CDR3: CASSQDVPGQGTDTQYF
DNA: TGTGCCAGCAGCCAAGATGTCCCGGGACAGGGCACAGATACGCAGTATTTT

V: TRBV4-1
J: TRBJ2-7
size: -
D: -
CDR3: CASTSFAGLTYEQYF
DNA: TGCGCCAGCACCTCATTTGCGGGTCTTACCTACGAGCAGTACTTC

V: TRBV9
J: TRBJ2-3
size: -
D: -
CDR3: CASSVSGYTDTQYF
DNA: TGTGCCAGCAGCGTTAGCGGATACACAGATACGCAGTATTTT

V: TRBV11-2
J: TRBJ2-7
size: -
D: -
CDR3: CASSVGGGYEQYF
DNA: TGTGCCAGCTCCGTCGGGGGCGGCTACGAGCAGTACTTC

V: TRBV5-6
J: TRBJ1-2
size: -
D: -
CDR3: CASSLTTDYYGYTF
DNA: TGTGCCAGCAGCTTGACGACGGACTACTATGGCTACACCTTC

V: TRBV29-1
J: TRBJ1-3
size: -
D: TRBD1
CDR3: CSVEVTGAGNTIYF
DNA: TGCAGCGTTGAAGTAACAGGGGCTGGAAACACCATATATTTT

V: TRBV5-5
J: TRBJ1-5
size: -
D: TRBD1
CDR3: CASSLGQGSQPQHF
DNA: TGTGCCAGCAGCTTGGGACAGGGTAGTCAGCCCCAGCATTTT

V: TRBV19
J: TRBJ2-7
size: -
D: -
CDR3: CASSIAGSYYEQYF
DNA: TGTGCCAGTAGTATAGCCGGATCCTATTACGAGCAGTACTTC

V: TRBV19
J: TRBJ2-5
size: -
D: -
CDR3: CASSITGPRETQYF
DNA: TGTGCCAGTAGTATTACAGGTCCTAGGGAGACCCAGTACTTC